This T cell receptor beta chain was retrieved from a study of Ad26.COV2.S vaccination and SARS-CoV-2 variants (dated by TCRdb to the early 2020s). For the study in its entirety: Donors in the vaccine arm were drawn from COV1001, a multicentre, randomized, double-blind, placebo-controlled phase I-IIa trial testing Ad26.COV2.S in healthy adults. Investigators remained blinded to trial group allocation during experiments and outcome assessment. The specificity and breadth of SARS-CoV-2-reactive T cell receptors after Ad26.COV2.S vaccination were assessed by TCRbeta repertoire sequencing. Participants in the trial were split at random into five groups of five each, receiving low-dose or high-dose Ad26.COV2.S once or twice, or else placebo on both occasions. Ad26.COV2.S was administered intramuscularly at 5 x 10^10 or 1 x 10^11 viral particles, either as a single shot or as two shots given 56 days apart. A total of 32 samples were included in the TCR-sequenced set, comprising some 20 Ad26.COV2.S vaccine recipients, 5 placebo recipients and 8 SARS-CoV-2 convalescent individuals.

From the germline V gene, CDR1 is MGHRA and CDR2 is YSYEKL. Spanning cysteine to phenylalanine, the CDR3 consists of 16 amino acids. Only the CDR3 portion is preserved as DNA: 48 bases, with reading frame beginning at the first base. V lost 0 bases and J lost 4 bases, and the count of bases not matched to a germline gene is 2. TCRbeta CDR3 regions were sequenced with the immunoSEQ Assay. After extraction, genomic DNA underwent amplification by bias-controlled multiplex PCR, followed by high-throughput sequencing. The paper's processing steps were these. To quantify the absolute abundance of each unique TCRbeta CDR3 region, sequences were collapsed and filtered. Usable DNA was measured by amplifying reference genes present in all nucleated cells, and TCRbeta template counts were normalized to that usable DNA to estimate T cell fraction. Repertoire TCRs were annotated as SARS-CoV-2-specific by exact matching of V gene, CDR3 amino acid sequence and J gene to a known reactive TCR set. The reference SARS-CoV-2 TCR set came from MIRA and was filtered for enrichment in COVID-19-positive ImmuneCODE repertoires, removing public or cross-reactive TCRs. Using the MIRA antigens, annotated TCRs were further analysed by specific ORF or by position within an ORF. Breadth was defined as the number of annotated unique rearrangements divided by the total number of unique productive rearrangements, and depth was defined as the summed frequency of the annotated unique rearrangements. TCR breadth was compared between groups using two-sided Wilcoxon rank-sum tests. The source is immuneACCESS, and TCRdb retained only in-frame sequences with V and J called. Part of the clones is not carried over; for the studies checked, unresolved V genes explain less than half of this, and the remainder is unexplained. The V and J calls and clone size come from that table; D and trimming were worked out from the DNA. The sample table holds approximately 420,000 clones, of which 70% to 90% were seen once. 3.6% of the sample goes to the ten largest clones.

In regard to this clone: No antigen is known for it. No much larger clonotype is one base removed from it; base qualities were not supplied.

General conclusions and limits of the study: It was noted by the authors that total T cell responses may have been underestimated by the TCR breadth and depth analyses. Comparable non-spike TCR breadth was observed between vaccine and placebo recipients, consistent with only spike being contained in the vaccine. Comparing responses between vaccine doses or regimens was not something the study was powered to do. After vaccination, substantial breadth of spike-specific CD8+ and CD4+ T cell responses was reported. Spike-specific TCR breadth was higher in Ad26.COV2.S recipients than in placebo recipients (P = 0.0014).

Interpreted using the paper, the treatment or condition label stands for: roughly 19 received Ad26.COV2.S at low or high dose, single or two shots; several received placebo; per-sample allocation not given. For vaccine and placebo recipients, the sequenced repertoires came from samples collected on day 63 after the first injection. Cohort 1b enrolled about 25 adults aged 18-55 years at a single site in Boston, USA, between 29 July and 7 August 2020. As a vaccine, Ad26.COV2.S was a replication-incompetent adenovirus type 26 vector that expressed a prefusion-stabilized SARS-CoV-2 spike protein derived from the original Wuhan strain.

This clonotype was sampled from a person between 18 and 60 years old who received the Ad26.COV2.S COVID-19 vaccine or a placebo. The sequenced sample was peripheral blood, obtained in a trial of Ad26.COV2.S vaccine versus placebo. This chain is built from TRBV4-1 and TRBJ2-1; a stretch of 11 junction bases matches TRBD2. The bases are TGCGCCAGCAGCCAAGATTCTAGCGGGGGGTACAATGAGCAGTTCTTC. Translated, it gives CASSQDSSGGYNEQFF.